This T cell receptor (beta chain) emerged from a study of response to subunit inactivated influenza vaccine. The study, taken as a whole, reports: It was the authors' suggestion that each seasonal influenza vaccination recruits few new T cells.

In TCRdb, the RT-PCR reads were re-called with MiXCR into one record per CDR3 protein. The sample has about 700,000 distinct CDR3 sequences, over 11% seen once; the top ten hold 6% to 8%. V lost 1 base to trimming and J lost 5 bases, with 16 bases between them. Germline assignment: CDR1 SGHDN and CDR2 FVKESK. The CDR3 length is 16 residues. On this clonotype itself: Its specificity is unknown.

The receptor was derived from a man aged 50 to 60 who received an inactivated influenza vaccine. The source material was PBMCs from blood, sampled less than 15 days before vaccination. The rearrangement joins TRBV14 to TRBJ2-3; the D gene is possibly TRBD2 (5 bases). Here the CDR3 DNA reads TGTGCCAGCAGCCAAGGATGGGCAGCGGTGTTAGATACGCAGTATTTT. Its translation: CASSQGWAAVLDTQYF.